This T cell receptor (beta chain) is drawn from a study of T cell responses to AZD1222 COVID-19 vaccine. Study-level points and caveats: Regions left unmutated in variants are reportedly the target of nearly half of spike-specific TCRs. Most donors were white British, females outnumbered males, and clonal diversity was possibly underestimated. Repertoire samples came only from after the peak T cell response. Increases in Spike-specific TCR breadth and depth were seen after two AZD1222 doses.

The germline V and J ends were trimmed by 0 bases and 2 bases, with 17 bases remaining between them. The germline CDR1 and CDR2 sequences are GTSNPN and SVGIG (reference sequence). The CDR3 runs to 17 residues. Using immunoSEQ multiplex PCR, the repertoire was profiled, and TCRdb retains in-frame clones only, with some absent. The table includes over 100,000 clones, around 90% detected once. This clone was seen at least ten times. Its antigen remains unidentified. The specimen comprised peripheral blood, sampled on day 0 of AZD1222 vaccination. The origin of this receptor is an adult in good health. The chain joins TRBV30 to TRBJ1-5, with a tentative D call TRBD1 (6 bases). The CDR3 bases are TGTGCCTGGAGTGTTGGGGCAGGGGTCTACGGCAATCAGCCCCAGCATTTT. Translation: CAWSVGAGVYGNQPQHF.